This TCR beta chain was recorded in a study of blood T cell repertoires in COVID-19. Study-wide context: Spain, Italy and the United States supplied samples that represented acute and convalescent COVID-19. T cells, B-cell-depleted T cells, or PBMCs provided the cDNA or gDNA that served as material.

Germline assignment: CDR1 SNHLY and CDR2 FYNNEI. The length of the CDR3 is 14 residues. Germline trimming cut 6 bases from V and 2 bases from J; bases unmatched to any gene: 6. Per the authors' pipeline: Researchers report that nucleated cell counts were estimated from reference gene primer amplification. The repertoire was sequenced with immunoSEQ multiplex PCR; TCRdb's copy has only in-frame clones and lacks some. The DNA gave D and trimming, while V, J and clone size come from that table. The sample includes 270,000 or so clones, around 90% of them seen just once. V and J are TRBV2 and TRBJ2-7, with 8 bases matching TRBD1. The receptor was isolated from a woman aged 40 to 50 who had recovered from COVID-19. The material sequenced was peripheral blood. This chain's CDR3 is CASSRTGLAYEQYF. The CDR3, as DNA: TGTGCCAGCAGCCGGACAGGGTTGGCCTACGAGCAGTACTTC.